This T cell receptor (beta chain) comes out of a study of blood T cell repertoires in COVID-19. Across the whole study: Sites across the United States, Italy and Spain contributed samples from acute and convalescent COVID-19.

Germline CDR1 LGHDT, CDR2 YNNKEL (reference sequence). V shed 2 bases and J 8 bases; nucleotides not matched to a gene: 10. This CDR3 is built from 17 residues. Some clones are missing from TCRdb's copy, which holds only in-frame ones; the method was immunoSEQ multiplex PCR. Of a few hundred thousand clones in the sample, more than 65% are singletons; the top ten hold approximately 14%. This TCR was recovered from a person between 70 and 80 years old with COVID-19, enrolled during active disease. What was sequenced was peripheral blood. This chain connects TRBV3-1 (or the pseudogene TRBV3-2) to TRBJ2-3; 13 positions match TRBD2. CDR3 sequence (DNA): TGTGCCAGCAGCCAAACTACCACTAGCGGGGGGGCGGGTACGCAGTATTTT. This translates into CASSQTTTSGGAGTQYF.